The clone carrying this T cell receptor (beta chain) was seen only a few times. Other DNA sequences in this sample translate to the same CDR3. The sample originates from a study of blood T cell repertoires in COVID-19. Symptom resolution, clearance, or two negative PCRs marked the recovered donors of Cohort 3. Germline V CDR1 and CDR2: SGHRS, YFSETQ. The V gene lost 0 bases and the J gene lost 0 bases, with 6 bases spanning the gap. The CDR3 contains 15 residues. Clones were sequenced by immunoSEQ multiplex PCR, and TCRdb holds only the in-frame ones, with some missing. The sample lists 200,000 to 250,000 clones; 88% were seen once.

The V call is TRBV5-1, the J call TRBJ2-2; D unresolved. This sequence originates from a woman aged 25 to 39 who had recovered from COVID-19. Sequences were obtained from PBMCs or T cells enriched from blood (not recorded which). The CDR3 DNA reads TGCGCCAGCAGCTTGGCCCCAGCGAACACCGGGGAGCTGTTTTTT. Translation: CASSLAPANTGELFF.